The 17 T cell receptor beta chains below all came from one sample that was sequenced in a study of blood T cell repertoires in COVID-19. Generated by immunoSEQ multiplex PCR, the TCRdb table keeps only in-frame clones and is missing some. The sample contains 110,000 to 150,000 clones, just under 90% of which appear only once. The sequencing sample was made of peripheral blood. These receptors were collected from a woman of 80 years or more with acute or convalescent COVID-19.

This rearrangement joins TRBV10-3 to TRBJ1-6, with TRBD1 matching over 10 bases. Germline V CDR1 and CDR2: ENHRY, SYGVKD. V shed 2 bases, J shed 8 bases, and the junction held 0 bases outside the gene matches. The CDR3 has 14 amino acids. In DNA, the CDR3 is TGTGCCATCAGTGAGGGGACAGGGGATTCACCCCTCCACTTT. This codes for CAISEGTGDSPLHF.

This chain links TRBV10-3 with TRBJ2-3, with D possibly matching TRBD1 (6 bases). V was shortened by 4 bases and J by 2 bases, with 10 bases between the two germline ends. Germline V lookup: CDR1 ENHRY, CDR2 SYGVKD. The CDR3 is 14 residues long. The CDR3 loop is CAISGTELTDTQYF. CDR3 in DNA: TGTGCCATCAGTGGGACAGAACTCACAGATACGCAGTATTTT.

V is TRBV5-1 and J is TRBJ2-3; possibly TRBD2 for D (5 bases). CDR1 and CDR2 from the germline V gene are SGHRS and YFSETQ. This CDR3 is built from 14 residues. V was clipped by 6 bases and J by 6 bases, with 17 bases between them. CDR3 in amino acids: CASILEGAGDTQYF. CDR3 coding DNA: TGCGCCAGCATTCTAGAGGGAGCCGGCGATACGCAGTATTTT.

This chain uses TRBV9 with TRBJ2-5; 11 bases line up with TRBD2. The CDR3 runs to 15 residues. V gave up 0 bases and J gave up 4 bases; unmatched junction bases: 2. The germline V gene has CDR1 SGDLS and CDR2 YYNGEE. Here the CDR3 reads CASSVGSGRGETQYF. The CDR3 region has the DNA TGTGCCAGCAGCGTAGGTAGCGGGAGGGGAGAGACCCAGTACTTC.

In its sample, this clone was seen once. V usage is TRBV28 and J usage is TRBJ1-2, with D unclear. The CDR3 spans 13 residues. Between the trimmed V and J ends, which lost 4 bases and 1 base, there was a span of 7 bases. Germline CDR1 reads MDHEN; CDR2 reads SYDVKM. CDR3 loop: CASSSQLNYGYTF. The CDR3 region has the DNA TGTGCCAGCAGTTCCCAACTTAACTATGGCTACACCTTC.

CDR3 in amino acids: CATCSGGTDTQYF. In DNA form, the CDR3 reads TGTGCCACCTGCAGCGGGGGCACAGATACGCAGTATTTT. The chain carries TRBV19 and TRBJ2-3, with 7 bases identical to TRBD2. The ends lost 10 bases at V and 1 base at J; junction bases unmatched: 5. CDR3 size: 13 residues. The germline V gene encodes CDR1 LNHDA and CDR2 SQIVND (reference sequence).

This clone was observed a single time. V is TRBV7-3 and J is TRBJ2-3; TRBD1 agrees at 7 bases. This CDR3 contains 16 residues. V dropped 5 bases and J dropped 1; count of bases not matched to a gene: 9. From germline, CDR1 is SGHTA and CDR2 FQGTGA. As DNA, the CDR3 is TGTGCCAGCAGCCTGATGACAGGGTCAGGCACAGATACGCAGTATTTT. As protein: CASSLMTGSGTDTQYF.

This chain links TRBV9 with TRBJ2-3; 7 nucleotides align to TRBD1. CDR3 length: 15 residues. The germline CDR1 and CDR2 sequences are SGDLS and YYNGEE. Unmatched junction bases numbered 8, after V lost 3 bases and J lost 4 bases. The CDR3 is CASSARGNPSDTQYF. The CDR3 nucleotides read TGTGCCAGCAGCGCCAGGGGGAACCCCTCAGATACGCAGTATTTT.

The V call is TRBV29-1, the J call TRBJ2-7, with 8 bases aligning to TRBD2. CDR1 and CDR2 from the germline V gene are SQVTM and ANQGSEA. After removal of 0 bases from V and 4 bases from J, the junction contained 5 bases not matched to a gene. The CDR3 totals 14 residues. The CDR3 DNA reads TGCAGCGTTGAAGATCAAGCGGGGGCATACGAGCAGTACTTC. The encoded protein is CSVEDQAGAYEQYF.

The chain couples TRBV5-6 to TRBJ1-2; possible D gene TRBD1, 5 bases. The CDR3 contains 12 residues. Between the trimmed V and J ends, which lost 4 bases and 3 bases, there was a span of 7 bases. The germline CDR1 and CDR2 sequences are SGHDT and YYEEEE. CDR3 bases: TGTGCCAGCAGCGAAGGGGACTATGGCTACACCTTC. Translated, it gives CASSEGDYGYTF.

This clone was seen a single time. V is TRBV24-1 and J is TRBJ2-3, with 8 bases matching TRBD2. The CDR3 contains 17 residues. With V trimmed by 3 bases and J by 3 bases, 10 bases remained unmatched. Germline values: CDR1 KGHDR, CDR2 SFDVKD. The CDR3 DNA reads TGTGCCACCAGTGATCCTGCTGCGGGGGGTCCAACAGATACGCAGTATTTT. It yields the protein CATSDPAAGGPTDTQYF.

This chain uses TRBV7-8 with TRBJ1-2; D is perhaps TRBD1 (6 bases). This CDR3 spans 18 amino acids. Germline assignment: CDR1 SGHVS and CDR2 FQNEAQ. Trimming left V 3 bases short and J 3 bases short, with 23 bases between. CDR3: CASSFLGGSQGDDYGYTF. The CDR3 DNA follows: TGTGCCAGCAGCTTCTTAGGGGGTTCACAGGGCGATGACTATGGCTACACCTTC.

The chain couples TRBV27 to TRBJ1-2; 9 nucleotides match TRBD1. CDR1 is MNHEY and CDR2 is SMNVEV in the germline V gene (reference sequence). V shed 5 bases, J shed 7 bases, and the junction held 11 bases outside the gene matches. CDR3 length: 15 amino acids. CDR3 loop: CASSPKGDRVPGYTF. In DNA, the CDR3 is TGTGCCAGCAGTCCAAAGGGGGACAGGGTTCCTGGCTACACCTTC.

This chain uses TRBV6-5 with TRBJ1-2, with 10 bases lining up with TRBD1. Trimming at V came to 0 bases and at J to 4 bases, leaving 2 bases not matched to a gene. The germline V gene encodes CDR1 MNHEY and CDR2 SVGAGI. The CDR3 runs to 15 residues. The CDR3 reads CASSYSTGGGYGYTF. The CDR3 nucleotides are TGTGCCAGCAGTTACTCGACAGGGGGCGGCTATGGCTACACCTTC.

The V call is TRBV29-1, the J call TRBJ1-4; 7 bases are shared with TRBD1. Germline trimming cut 6 bases from V and 0 bases from J; bases unmatched to any gene: 4. The CDR3 consists of 14 residues. The V gene's germline CDR1 is SQVTM and CDR2 ANQGSEA. CDR3 region: CSVPGTATNEKLFF. The CDR3 coding sequence is TGCAGCGTCCCCGGGACAGCAACTAATGAAAAACTGTTTTTT.

The genes are TRBV20-1 and TRBJ2-3; 9 nucleotides align to TRBD2. Germline values: CDR1 DFQATT, CDR2 SNEGSKA (reference sequence). V lost 3 bases to trimming and J lost 1 base; unmatched junction nucleotides: 2. There are 14 residues in the CDR3. CDR3 protein: CSASERGGTDTQYF. CDR3 nucleotide sequence: TGCAGTGCTAGTGAGCGGGGGGGCACAGATACGCAGTATTTT.

The chain links TRBV5-4 to TRBJ1-6; 7 bases match TRBD1. This CDR3 spans 14 amino acids. Germline V gene sequence: CDR1 SGHNT, CDR2 YYREEE (reference sequence). The V and J ends lost 4 bases and 9 bases, in that order; junction bases with no gene match: 7. The CDR3: CASSATGETSPLHF. Written as DNA, the CDR3 is TGTGCCAGCAGCGCCACAGGGGAAACTTCACCCCTCCACTTT.